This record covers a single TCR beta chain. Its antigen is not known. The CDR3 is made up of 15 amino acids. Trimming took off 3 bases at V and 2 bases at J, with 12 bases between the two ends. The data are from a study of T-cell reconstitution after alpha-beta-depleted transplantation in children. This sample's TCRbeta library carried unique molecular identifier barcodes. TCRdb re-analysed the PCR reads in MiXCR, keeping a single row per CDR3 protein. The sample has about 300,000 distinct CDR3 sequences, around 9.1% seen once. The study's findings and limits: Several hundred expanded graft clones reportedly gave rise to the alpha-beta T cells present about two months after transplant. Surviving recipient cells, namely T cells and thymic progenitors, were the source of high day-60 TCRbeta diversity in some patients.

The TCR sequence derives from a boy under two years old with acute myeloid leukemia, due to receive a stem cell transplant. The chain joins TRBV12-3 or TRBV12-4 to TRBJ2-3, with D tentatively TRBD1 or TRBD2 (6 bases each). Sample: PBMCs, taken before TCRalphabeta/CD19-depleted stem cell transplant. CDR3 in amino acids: CASSFSGAITDTQYF. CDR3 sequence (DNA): TGTGCCAGCAGTTTCTCGGGGGCTATCACAGATACGCAGTATTTT.